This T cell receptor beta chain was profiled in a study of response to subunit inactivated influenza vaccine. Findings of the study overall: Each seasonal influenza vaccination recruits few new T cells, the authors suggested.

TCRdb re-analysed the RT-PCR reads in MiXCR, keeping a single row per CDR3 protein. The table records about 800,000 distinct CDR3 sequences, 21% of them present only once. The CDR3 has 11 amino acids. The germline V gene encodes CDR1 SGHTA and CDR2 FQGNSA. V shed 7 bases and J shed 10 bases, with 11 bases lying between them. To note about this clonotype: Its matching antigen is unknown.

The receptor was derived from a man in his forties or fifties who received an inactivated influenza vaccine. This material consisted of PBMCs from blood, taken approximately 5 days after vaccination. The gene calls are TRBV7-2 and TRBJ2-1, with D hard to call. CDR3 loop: CASIGFSEQFF. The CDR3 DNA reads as TGTGCCAGCATAGGATTTAGCGAGCAGTTCTTC. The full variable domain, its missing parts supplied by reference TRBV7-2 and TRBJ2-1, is GAGVSQSPSNKVTEKGKDVELRCDPISGHTALYWYRQSLGQGLEFLIYFQGNSAPDKSGLPSDRFSAERTGGSVSTLTIQRTQQEDSAVYLCASIGFSEQFFGPGTRLTVL.